The TCR beta chain under discussion was sequenced for a study of identifying expanded T cells in peripheral blood. For this clone: What it recognizes is unknown.

Assay: immunoSEQ multiplex PCR; the TCRdb copy retains only in-frame clones and omits some. The sample records 60,000 to 70,000 clones, 80% to 90% being singletons. Overall study results and limits: Across healthy donors, higher total template counts meant significantly greater two-week count variance. About 1.2 clones differed between technical replicates, versus about 16 and 19 over time.

Germline V gives CDR1 SGHRS, CDR2 YFSETQ. V was shortened by 4 bases and J by 0 bases, with 18 bases between the two germline ends. This CDR3 is built from 17 residues. V usage is TRBV5-1 and J usage is TRBJ2-3; a possible D gene is TRBD1 (5 bases). The source material was blood. The receptor's source is a person aged 18 to 69 in good health. Written as DNA, the CDR3 is TGCGCCAGCAGCGCGGCCCACAGGTACCCTAGCACAGATACGCAGTATTTT. Protein: CASSAAHRYPSTDTQYF.